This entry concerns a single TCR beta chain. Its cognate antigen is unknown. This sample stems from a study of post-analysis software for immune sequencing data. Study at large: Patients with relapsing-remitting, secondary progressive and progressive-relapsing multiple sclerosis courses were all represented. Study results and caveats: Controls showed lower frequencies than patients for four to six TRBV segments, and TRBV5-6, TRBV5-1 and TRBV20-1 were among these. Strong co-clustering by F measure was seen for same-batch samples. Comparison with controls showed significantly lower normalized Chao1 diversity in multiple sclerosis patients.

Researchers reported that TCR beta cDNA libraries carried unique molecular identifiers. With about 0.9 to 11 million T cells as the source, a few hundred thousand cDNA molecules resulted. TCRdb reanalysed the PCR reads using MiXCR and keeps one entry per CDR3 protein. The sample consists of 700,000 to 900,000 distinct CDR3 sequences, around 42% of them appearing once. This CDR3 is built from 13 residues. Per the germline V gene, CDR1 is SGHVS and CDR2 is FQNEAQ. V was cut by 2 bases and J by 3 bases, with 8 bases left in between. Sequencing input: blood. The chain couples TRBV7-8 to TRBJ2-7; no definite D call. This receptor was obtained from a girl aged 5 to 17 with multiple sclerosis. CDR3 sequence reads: CASSLNPGYEQYF. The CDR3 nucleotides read TGTGCCAGCAGCTTAAATCCGGGCTACGAGCAGTACTTC.